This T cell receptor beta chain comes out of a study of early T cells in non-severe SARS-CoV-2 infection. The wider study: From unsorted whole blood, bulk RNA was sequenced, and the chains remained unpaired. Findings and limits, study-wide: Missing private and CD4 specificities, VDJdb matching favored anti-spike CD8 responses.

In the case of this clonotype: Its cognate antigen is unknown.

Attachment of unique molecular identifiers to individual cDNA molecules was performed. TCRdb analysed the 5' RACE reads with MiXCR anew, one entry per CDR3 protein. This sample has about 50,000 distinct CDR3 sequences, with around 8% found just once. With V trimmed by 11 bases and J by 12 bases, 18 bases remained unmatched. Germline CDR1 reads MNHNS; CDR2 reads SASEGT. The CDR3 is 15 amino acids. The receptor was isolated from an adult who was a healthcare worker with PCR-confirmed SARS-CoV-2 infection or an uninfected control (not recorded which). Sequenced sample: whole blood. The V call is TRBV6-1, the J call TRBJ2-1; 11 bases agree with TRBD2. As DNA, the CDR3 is TGTGCCTCCGGCTCCAAGACTAGCGGGATTTTGGGGCAGTTCTTC. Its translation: CASGSKTSGILGQFF.